Following are 19 T cell receptor beta chains from one sample sequenced in a study of control samples from healthy donors and cancer patients. The data were produced by immunoSEQ multiplex PCR, yet TCRdb's version contains in-frame clones alone and is incomplete. The sample yields tens of thousands of clones, 70% to 90% seen once. The material sequenced was PBMCs. The source of these receptors is a woman aged 55-69 years with lung cancer.

This chain joins TRBV30 and TRBJ2-1, with D maybe TRBD1 (7 bases). CDR3 length: 17 residues. Trimming took 4 bases from V and 7 from J, leaving 26 bases between them. Germline loops: CDR1 GTSNPN, CDR2 SVGIG (reference sequence). CDR3 DNA sequence: TGTGCCTGGAAGGGGACTCCTCAGGGGGTGACGAAAAATGAGCAGTTCTTC. It encodes CAWKGTPQGVTKNEQFF.

The chain links TRBV5-1 to TRBJ2-1; D is possibly TRBD1 or TRBD2 (5 bases each). This CDR3 is built from 15 residues. V lost 3 bases and J lost 7, with 17 bases in between. The germline gives CDR1 SGHRS, CDR2 YFSETQ. In DNA form, the CDR3 reads TGCGCCAGCAGCTGGGGATTTGGGGACGCGAATGAGCAGTTCTTC. Translating it yields CASSWGFGDANEQFF.

This rearrangement joins TRBV18 to TRBJ1-2; 7 nucleotides agree with TRBD1. The length of the CDR3 is 15 residues. Germline V gene data show CDR1 as KGHSH and CDR2 as LQKENI. V lost 4 bases to trimming and J lost 6 bases; unmatched junction nucleotides: 11. CDR3 region: CASSRLTGTEDGYTF. The CDR3 bases are TGTGCCAGCTCACGGTTAACCGGGACAGAAGATGGCTACACCTTC.

V and J are TRBV3-1 (or the pseudogene TRBV3-2) and TRBJ2-7; D gene unclear. Between the trimmed V and J ends, which lost 4 bases and 0 bases, there was a span of 13 bases. CDR1 and CDR2 (germline): LGHDT, YNNKEL (reference sequence). CDR3 length: 15 residues. The CDR3 region is CASSLQIASSYEQYF. The CDR3 DNA follows: TGTGCCAGCAGCCTTCAGATAGCTAGCTCCTACGAGCAGTACTTC.

The chain is built from TRBV2 and TRBJ2-4; D is possibly TRBD1 (5 bases). Germline CDR1 SNHLY, CDR2 FYNNEI. Trimming cost V 3 bases and J 4 bases, with 10 bases left between them. This CDR3 spans 14 amino acids. CDR3 nucleotides: TGTGCCAGCAGTGAGCGGCAGGGTAAAAACATTCAGTACTTC. It specifies CASSERQGKNIQYF.

V is TRBV7-2 and J is TRBJ1-3; D may be TRBD1 (5 bases). Germline V lookup: CDR1 SGHTA, CDR2 FQGNSA. With 4 bases removed from V and 3 bases from J, the gap between germline ends came to 13 bases. This CDR3 has 15 residues. CDR3 amino acids: CASSSYGTVGNTIYF. CDR3 DNA: TGTGCCAGCAGCTCCTACGGGACGGTTGGAAACACCATATATTTT.

The chain combines TRBV10-3 with TRBJ2-7, with TRBD2 identical over 7 bases. CDR1 and CDR2 from the germline V gene are ENHRY and SYGVKD. This CDR3 comprises 12 residues. Trimming cost V 6 bases and J 12 bases; bases outside gene matches: 11. The CDR3 sequence: CAIRENAGDGYF. CDR3 DNA: TGTGCCATCAGGGAAAATGCGGGGGATGGGTACTTC.

V and J are TRBV5-1 and TRBJ2-3, with 7 bases aligning to TRBD2. With V trimmed by 1 base and J by 5 bases, 7 bases remained unmatched. This CDR3 comprises 15 residues. Germline V CDR1 and CDR2: SGHRS, YFSETQ. The chain's CDR3 is CASSLPAGVVDTQYF. Here the CDR3 DNA reads TGCGCCAGCAGCTTGCCGGCGGGAGTAGTAGATACGCAGTATTTT. The whole variable domain, filled in from reference TRBV5-1 and TRBJ2-3, reads KAGVTQTPRYLIKTRGQQVTLSCSPISGHRSVSWYQQTPGQGLQFLFEYFSETQRNKGNFPGRFSGRQFSNSRSEMNVSTLELGDSALYLCASSLPAGVVDTQYFGPGTRLTVL.

CDR3 coding DNA: TGTGCCAGCAGCCAGAGCTCCCACTATGGCTACACCTTC. Its translation: CASSQSSHYGYTF. The V call is TRBV5-8, the J call TRBJ1-2; D is unresolved. The CDR3 is 13 residues long. The germline CDR1 and CDR2 sequences are SGHTS and YDEGEE. Trimming shortened V by 4 bases and J by 3 bases, and 10 bases separated the two germline ends. The whole variable domain, filled in from reference TRBV5-8 and TRBJ1-2, reads EAGVTQSPTHLIKTRGQQATLRCSPISGHTSVYWYQQALGLGLQFLLWYDEGEERNRGNFPPRFSGRQFPNYSSELNVNALELEDSALYLCASSQSSHYGYTFGSGTRLTVV.

The V call is TRBV5-1, the J call TRBJ2-2; 7 bases agree with TRBD2. CDR1 is SGHRS, CDR2 YFSETQ, per germline. This CDR3 has 14 residues. Trimming cost V 6 bases and J 4 bases; bases outside gene matches: 6. CDR3: CASTSTGGTGELFF. The CDR3 nucleotides read TGCGCCAGCACCTCGACGGGGGGCACCGGGGAGCTGTTTTTT.

Regarding this clone: The sample carries other DNA sequences with the same CDR3. The chain joins TRBV5-4 to TRBJ2-7, with 9 positions matching TRBD2. CDR1 and CDR2 (germline): SGHNT, YYREEE (reference sequence). The CDR3 loop spans 15 amino acids. J was trimmed by 0 bases and V by 3 bases; bases with no gene match: 4. CDR3 DNA sequence: TGTGCCAGCAGCTCCACTAGCGGGTTCTCCTACGAGCAGTACTTC. Translation gives CASSSTSGFSYEQYF.

The chain couples TRBV3-1 (or the pseudogene TRBV3-2) to TRBJ1-2, with D possibly TRBD1 on 6 matching bases. Trimming removed 4 bases at V and 13 bases at J, with 19 bases between. Germline V gene sequence: CDR1 LGHDT, CDR2 YNNKEL (reference sequence). The CDR3 has 13 residues. The CDR3 loop reads CASSPLPTGLGTF. For the CDR3, the DNA is TGTGCCAGCAGCCCTCTCCCGACAGGTCTTGGCACCTTC.

CDR3 residues: CASSDTDRNTEAFF. The DNA for the CDR3 is TGTGCCAGCAGTGACACGGACAGGAACACTGAAGCTTTCTTT. The chain employs TRBV6-4 and TRBJ1-1, with D possibly TRBD1 on 6 matching bases. The germline CDR1 and CDR2 sequences are MRHNA and SNTAGT. Trimming pared 2 bases from V and 1 base from J, leaving 8 bases between. This CDR3 comprises 14 residues.

The chain has TRBV3-1 (or the pseudogene TRBV3-2) and TRBJ2-1; weak D call: TRBD1 (6 bases). The CDR3 spans 14 residues. Germline CDR1 and CDR2: LGHDT and YNNKEL (reference sequence). The V end lost 1 base, the J end lost 4 bases, and 8 bases lay between the germline ends. CDR3 coding DNA: TGTGCCAGCAGCCAAGCACAGGGATACAATGAGCAGTTCTTC. Its protein is CASSQAQGYNEQFF.

J is TRBJ2-3 and V is TRBV5-1; 10 nucleotides agree with TRBD2. V shed 7 bases and J 5 bases; nucleotides not matched to a gene: 13. The CDR3 is made up of 16 amino acids. Germline values: CDR1 SGHRS, CDR2 YFSETQ. The CDR3 DNA sequence: TGCGCCAGCGCGACAACTAGCGGGACTATTGGAGATACGCAGTATTTT. It is translated as CASATTSGTIGDTQYF.

The rearrangement uses TRBV7-9 and TRBJ2-7; D may correspond to TRBD1 or TRBD2 (5 bases each). The germline V and J ends were trimmed by 2 bases and 6 bases, with 17 bases remaining between them. This CDR3 is built from 15 residues. Germline-derived CDR1 and CDR2 are SEHNR and FQNEAQ (reference sequence). CDR3 sequence reads: CASSLMRGEDVEQYF. DNA of the CDR3: TGTGCCAGCAGCTTAATGAGGGGTGAAGACGTCGAGCAGTACTTC.

The chain uses TRBV7-9 and TRBJ1-2; a possible D gene is TRBD1 (6 bases). CDR3 size: 15 residues. With 4 bases removed from V and 8 bases from J, the gap between germline ends came to 20 bases. In germline, CDR1 is SEHNR, CDR2 FQNEAQ (reference sequence). In nucleotides, the CDR3 is TGTGCCAGCAGCTCTGGGACCTTTGGGGGACAAGGCTACACCTTC. It specifies CASSSGTFGGQGYTF.

V is TRBV19 and J is TRBJ1-5; 7 bases fit TRBD1. CDR3 length: 14 residues. In germline, CDR1 is LNHDA, CDR2 SQIVND (reference sequence). Trimming cost V 8 bases and J 7 bases; bases outside gene matches: 11. This CDR3 is CASSEGGLGQPQHF. The CDR3 region has the DNA TGTGCCAGTTCGGAAGGGGGCCTAGGACAGCCCCAGCATTTT.

The chain is built from TRBV7-9 and TRBJ1-2; 10 bases agree with TRBD1. The trim removed 5 bases at V and 6 bases at J, leaving 12 bases unmatched. The V gene's germline CDR1 is SEHNR and CDR2 FQNEAQ (reference sequence). The CDR3 consists of 16 residues. This chain's CDR3 is CASSRETGGYIDGYTF. CDR3 coding DNA: TGTGCCAGCAGCCGAGAGACAGGGGGCTATATTGATGGCTACACCTTC.